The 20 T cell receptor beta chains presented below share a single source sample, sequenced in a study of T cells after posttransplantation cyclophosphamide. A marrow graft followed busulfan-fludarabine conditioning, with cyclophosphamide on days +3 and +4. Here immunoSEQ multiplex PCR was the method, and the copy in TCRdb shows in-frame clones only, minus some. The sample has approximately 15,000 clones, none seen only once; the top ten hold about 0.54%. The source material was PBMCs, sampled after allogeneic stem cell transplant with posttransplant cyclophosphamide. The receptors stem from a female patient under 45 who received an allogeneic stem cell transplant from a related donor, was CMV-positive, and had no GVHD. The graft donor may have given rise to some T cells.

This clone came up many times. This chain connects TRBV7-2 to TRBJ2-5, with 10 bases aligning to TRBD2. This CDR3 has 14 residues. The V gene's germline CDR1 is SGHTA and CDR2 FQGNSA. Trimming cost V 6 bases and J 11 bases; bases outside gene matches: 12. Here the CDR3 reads CASSRTSGPKEQYF. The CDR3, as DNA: TGTGCCAGCAGTCGGACTAGCGGACCAAAGGAGCAGTACTTC.

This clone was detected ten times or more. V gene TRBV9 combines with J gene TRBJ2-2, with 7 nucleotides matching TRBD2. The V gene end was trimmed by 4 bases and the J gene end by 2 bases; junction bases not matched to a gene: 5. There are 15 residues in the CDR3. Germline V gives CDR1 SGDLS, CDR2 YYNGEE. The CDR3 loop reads CASSPLAENTGELFF. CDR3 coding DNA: TGTGCCAGCAGCCCTCTAGCGGAAAACACCGGGGAGCTGTTTTTT. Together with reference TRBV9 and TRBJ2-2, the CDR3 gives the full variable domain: DSGVTQTPKHLITATGQRVTLRCSPRSGDLSVYWYQQSLDQGLQFLIQYYNGEERAKGNILERFSAQQFPDLHSELNLSSLELGDSALYFCASSPLAENTGELFFGEGSRLTVL.

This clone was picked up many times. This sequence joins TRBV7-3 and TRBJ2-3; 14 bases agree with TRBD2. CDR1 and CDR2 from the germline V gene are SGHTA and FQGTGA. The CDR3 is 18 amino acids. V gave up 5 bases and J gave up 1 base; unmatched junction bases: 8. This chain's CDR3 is CASSPGLAGALGTDTQYF. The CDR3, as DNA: TGTGCCAGCAGCCCGGGACTAGCGGGAGCTCTGGGCACAGATACGCAGTATTTT.

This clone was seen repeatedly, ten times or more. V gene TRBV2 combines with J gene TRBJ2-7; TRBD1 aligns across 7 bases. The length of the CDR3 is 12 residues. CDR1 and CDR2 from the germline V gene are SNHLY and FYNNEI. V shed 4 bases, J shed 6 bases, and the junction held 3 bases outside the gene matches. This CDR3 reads CASSGPGGEQYF. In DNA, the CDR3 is TGTGCCAGCAGTGGACCAGGGGGCGAGCAGTACTTC.

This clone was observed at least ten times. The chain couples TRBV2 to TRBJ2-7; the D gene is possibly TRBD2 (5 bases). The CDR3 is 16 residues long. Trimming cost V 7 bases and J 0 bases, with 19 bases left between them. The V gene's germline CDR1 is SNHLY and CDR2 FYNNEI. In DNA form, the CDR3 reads TGTGCCAGCACTACTCCGCGGGCAGGATTCTCCTACGAGCAGTACTTC. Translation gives CASTTPRAGFSYEQYF. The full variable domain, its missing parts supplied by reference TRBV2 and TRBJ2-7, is EPEVTQTPSHQVTQMGQEVILRCVPISNHLYFYWYRQILGQKVEFLVSFYNNEISEKSEIFDDQFSVERPDGSNFTLKIRSTKLEDSAMYFCASTTPRAGFSYEQYFGPGTRLTVT.

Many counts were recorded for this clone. CDR3 amino acids: CASSLAGTANTGELFF. CDR3 DNA: TGTGCCAGCAGCTTGGCCGGGACAGCGAACACCGGGGAGCTGTTTTTT. The chain is built from TRBV5-5 and TRBJ2-2, with 7 bases aligning to TRBD1. CDR1 and CDR2 (germline): SGHKS, YYEKEE (reference sequence). V lost 0 bases, J lost 0 bases, and 2 bases stayed unmatched. This CDR3 has 16 amino acids.

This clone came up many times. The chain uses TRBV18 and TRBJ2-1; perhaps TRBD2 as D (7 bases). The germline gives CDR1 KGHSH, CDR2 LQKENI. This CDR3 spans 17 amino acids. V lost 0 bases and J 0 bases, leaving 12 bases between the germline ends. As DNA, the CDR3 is TGTGCCAGCTCACCACCGGGGGGGCATAGCTCCTACAATGAGCAGTTCTTC. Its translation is CASSPPGGHSSYNEQFF.

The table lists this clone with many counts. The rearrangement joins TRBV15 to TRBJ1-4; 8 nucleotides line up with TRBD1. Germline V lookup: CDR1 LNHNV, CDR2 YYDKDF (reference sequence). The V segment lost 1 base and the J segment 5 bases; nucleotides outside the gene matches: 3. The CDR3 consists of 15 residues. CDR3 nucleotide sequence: TGTGCCACCAGCAGAGCCGGGACAGGCAATGAAAAACTGTTTTTT. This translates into CATSRAGTGNEKLFF.

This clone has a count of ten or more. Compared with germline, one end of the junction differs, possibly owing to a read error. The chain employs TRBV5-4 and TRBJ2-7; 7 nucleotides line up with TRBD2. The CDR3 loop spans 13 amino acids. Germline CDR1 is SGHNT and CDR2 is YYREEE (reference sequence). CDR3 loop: CASTLGGKNEQYF. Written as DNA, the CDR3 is TGTGCCAGCACCTTGGGAGGGAAGAACGAGCAGTACTTC. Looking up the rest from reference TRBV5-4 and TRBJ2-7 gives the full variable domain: ETGVTQSPTHLIKTRGQQVTLRCSSQSGHNTVSWYQQALGQGPQFIFQYYREEENGRGNFPPRFSGLQFPNYSSELNVNALELDDSALYLCASTLGGKNEQYFGPGTRLTVT.

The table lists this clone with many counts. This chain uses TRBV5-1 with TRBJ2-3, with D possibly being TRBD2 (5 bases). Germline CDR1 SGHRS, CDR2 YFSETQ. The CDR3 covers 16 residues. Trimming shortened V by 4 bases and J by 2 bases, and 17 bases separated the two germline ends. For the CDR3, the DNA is TGCGCCAGCAGCCTGATTCCCGGACTTACCACAGATACGCAGTATTTT. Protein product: CASSLIPGLTTDTQYF.

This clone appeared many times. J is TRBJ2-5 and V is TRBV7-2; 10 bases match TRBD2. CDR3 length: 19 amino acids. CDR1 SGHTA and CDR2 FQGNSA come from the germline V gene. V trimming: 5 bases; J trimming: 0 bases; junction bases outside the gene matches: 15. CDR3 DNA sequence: TGTGCCAGCAGCCCGAGGGGCCTAGCGGGAGCGTCGTACCAAGAGACCCAGTACTTC. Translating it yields CASSPRGLAGASYQETQYF.

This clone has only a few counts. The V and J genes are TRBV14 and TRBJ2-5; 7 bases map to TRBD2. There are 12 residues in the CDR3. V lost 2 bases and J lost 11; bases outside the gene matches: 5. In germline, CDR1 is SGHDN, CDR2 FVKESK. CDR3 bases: TGTGCCAGCAGCCAACCGGCGGGGGAGCAGTACTTC. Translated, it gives CASSQPAGEQYF.

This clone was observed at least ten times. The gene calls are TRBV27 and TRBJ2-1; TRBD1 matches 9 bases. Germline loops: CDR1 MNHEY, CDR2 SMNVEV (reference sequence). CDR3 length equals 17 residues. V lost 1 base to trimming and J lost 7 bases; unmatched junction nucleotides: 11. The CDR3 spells CASSLLLQGQGRNEQFF. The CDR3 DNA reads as TGTGCCAGCAGTTTATTACTCCAGGGACAGGGTCGAAATGAGCAGTTCTTC.

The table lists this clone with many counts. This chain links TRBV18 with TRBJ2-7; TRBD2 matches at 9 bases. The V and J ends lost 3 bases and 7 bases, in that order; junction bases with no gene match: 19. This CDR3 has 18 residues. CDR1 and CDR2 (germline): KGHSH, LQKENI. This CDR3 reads CASSPLGGSGRSLEEQYF. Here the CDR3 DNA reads TGTGCCAGCTCACCTCTCGGAGGGAGCGGGAGGTCATTGGAGGAGCAGTACTTC.

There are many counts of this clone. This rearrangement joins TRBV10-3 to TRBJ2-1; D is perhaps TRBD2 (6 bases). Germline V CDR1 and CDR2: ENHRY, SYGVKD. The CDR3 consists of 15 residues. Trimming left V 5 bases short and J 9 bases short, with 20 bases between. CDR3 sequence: CAISSGDKFGGEQFF. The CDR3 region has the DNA TGTGCCATCAGTTCCGGGGATAAGTTCGGGGGTGAGCAGTTCTTC.

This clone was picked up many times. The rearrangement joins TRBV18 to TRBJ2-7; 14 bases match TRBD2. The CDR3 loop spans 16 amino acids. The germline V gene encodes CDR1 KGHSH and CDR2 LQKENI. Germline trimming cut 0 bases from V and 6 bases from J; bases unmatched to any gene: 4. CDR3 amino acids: CASSPPTSGRASEQYF. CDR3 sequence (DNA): TGTGCCAGCTCACCACCGACTAGCGGGAGGGCCTCCGAGCAGTACTTC.

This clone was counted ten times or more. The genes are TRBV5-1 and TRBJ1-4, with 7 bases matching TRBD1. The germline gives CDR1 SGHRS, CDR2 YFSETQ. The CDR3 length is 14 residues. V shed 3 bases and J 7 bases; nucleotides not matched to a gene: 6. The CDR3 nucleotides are TGCGCCAGCAGCTCGACAGGGCTAGGTGAAAAACTGTTTTTT. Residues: CASSSTGLGEKLFF.

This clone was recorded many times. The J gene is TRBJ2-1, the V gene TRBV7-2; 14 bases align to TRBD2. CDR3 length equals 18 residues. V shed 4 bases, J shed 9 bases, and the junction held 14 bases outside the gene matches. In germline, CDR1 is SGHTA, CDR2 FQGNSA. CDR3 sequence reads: CASSSPGTGLAGVVEQFF. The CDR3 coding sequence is TGTGCCAGCAGCTCCCCCGGGACGGGACTAGCGGGAGTGGTTGAGCAGTTCTTC. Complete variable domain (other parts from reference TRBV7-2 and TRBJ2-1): GAGVSQSPSNKVTEKGKDVELRCDPISGHTALYWYRQSLGQGLEFLIYFQGNSAPDKSGLPSDRFSAERTGGSVSTLTIQRTQQEDSAVYLCASSSPGTGLAGVVEQFFGPGTRLTVL.

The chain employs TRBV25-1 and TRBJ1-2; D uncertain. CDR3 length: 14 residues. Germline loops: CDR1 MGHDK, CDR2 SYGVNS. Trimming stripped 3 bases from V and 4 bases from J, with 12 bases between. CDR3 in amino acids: CASSEIGLAYGYTF. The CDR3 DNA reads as TGTGCCAGCAGTGAGATAGGATTAGCCTATGGCTACACCTTC.

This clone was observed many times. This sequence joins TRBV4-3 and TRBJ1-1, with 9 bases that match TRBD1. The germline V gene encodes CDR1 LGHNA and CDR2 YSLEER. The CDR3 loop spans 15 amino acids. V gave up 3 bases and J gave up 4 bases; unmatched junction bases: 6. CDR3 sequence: CASSHRDRVSTEAFF. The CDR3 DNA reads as TGCGCCAGCAGCCACCGGGACAGGGTGAGCACTGAAGCTTTCTTT.